The clone carrying this T cell receptor beta chain was recorded a few times. Its cognate antigen is unknown. Study-wide results and caveats: In terms of TCR gene usage, tumor memory CD4+ T cells clustered together with blood and lymph node memory CD4+ cells, as well as with lymph node naive CD4+ cells. Tumor-infiltrating Treg TCR alpha and beta sequences overlapped most with tumor naive CD4+ T cells, then blood naive.

Between the trimmed V and J ends, which lost 3 bases and 0 bases, there was a span of 6 bases. This CDR3 region has 13 residues. Looked up from germline, CDR1 is MNHNS and CDR2 is SASEGT. TCRdb processed the 5' RACE reads anew with MiXCR; each CDR3 protein has one entry. The sample holds roughly 20,000 distinct CDR3 sequences, roughly 29% seen once. This receptor was taken from a female donor with breast cancer. The genes are TRBV6-1 and TRBJ2-7; D is uncertain. Material for sequencing was tumor-infiltrating naive CD4+ T cells sorted from the breast tumor. As for subset: naive CD4+ T cells, CD4+CD45RA+CD25-. CDR3 nucleotide sequence: TGTGCCAGCAGTGATTCCGGCTCCTACGAGCAGTACTTC. Translated: CASSDSGSYEQYF.